This T cell receptor beta chain is drawn from a study of vaccination and CD4 T cells after COVID-19. Concerning this clonotype: The antigen is unknown.

At the Johns Hopkins FTIC core, DNA taken from cultured CD4+ T cells was sequenced by way of the Oncomine TCR Beta short-read assay. TCRdb reprocessed the PCR reads with MiXCR, giving one entry per CDR3 protein. The table includes about 17,000 distinct CDR3 sequences, 61% detected once. Treatment meaning: roughly 10-day PBMC culture with coronavirus spike peptide pools or control peptides (ViraFEST assay). CDR1 is MNHNS and CDR2 is SASEGT in the germline V gene. There are 15 residues in the CDR3. Trimming took off 6 bases at V and 1 base at J, with 15 bases between the two ends. Sequenced material: CD4+ T cells from blood, cultured in vitro. The receptor was derived from a human donor who had recovered from COVID-19. The J gene is TRBJ2-5, the V gene TRBV6-1; TRBD2 might be the D (7 bases). Here the CDR3 reads CASSLGGRFQETQYF. CDR3 nucleotides: TGTGCCAGCAGCCTGGGGGGGCGGTTCCAAGAGACCCAGTACTTC.